Presented here are 2 T cell receptor beta chains from one specimen sequenced in a study of OX40 agonist ivuxolimab in advanced cancers. Only in-frame clones appear in the TCRdb table, and some are missing; sequencing was by immunoSEQ multiplex PCR. The sample has tens of thousands of clones; approximately 92% are singletons. The sample was CD4+ or CD8+ T cells sorted from blood, taken in a trial of the OX40 agonist ivuxolimab. The receptors were sampled from an adult with an advanced solid tumor such as melanoma, head and neck, liver or kidney cancer.

CDR3 amino acids: CASRGPPANTGELFF. The DNA of the CDR3 is TGTGCCAGCAGGGGTCCACCGGCGAACACCGGGGAGCTGTTTTTT. This chain joins TRBV25-1 and TRBJ2-2; D gene ambiguous. This CDR3 comprises 15 residues. Germline CDR1 is MGHDK and CDR2 is SYGVNS. V lost 6 bases and J 0 bases, leaving 11 bases between the germline ends.

The chain employs TRBV28 and TRBJ2-3; D ambiguous. Germline CDR1 reads MDHEN; CDR2 reads SYDVKM. The CDR3 is 11 amino acids. The germline V and J ends were trimmed by 3 bases and 5 bases, with 3 bases remaining between them. The CDR3 nucleotides read TGTGCCAGCAGTTTGATAGATACGCAGTATTTT. This translates into CASSLIDTQYF.